This T cell receptor beta chain was found in a study of vaccination effects on CD4 cells after COVID-19. Profiled with immunoSEQ multiplex PCR; TCRdb holds only in-frame clones, not every one. The table has around 27,000 clones, 65% seen once. Isolation of CD4+ T cells took place after 10 days of culture. Half-medium replacement with IL-2 medium occurred on days 3 and 7. The CDR3 is made up of 14 amino acids. V was trimmed by 5 bases and J by 3 bases, leaving 11 bases between them. Germline values: CDR1 LNHDA, CDR2 SQIVND (reference sequence). Whole-study results and caveats: There was marked clonal contraction among infection- and vaccine-induced clones late after vaccination.

This clone was counted once. No antigen is known for it. This material consisted of CD4+ T cells from PBMCs cultured without peptide, taken before COVID-19 vaccination. This clonotype was obtained from a human donor who received a COVID-19 vaccine. This sequence joins TRBV19 and TRBJ1-5; a weak D match, TRBD1 (5 bases). In DNA form, the CDR3 reads TGTGCCAGTAGTCCCCGGGGCCACAATCAGCCCCAGCATTTT. Protein product: CASSPRGHNQPQHF.